The T cell receptor beta chain under discussion was sequenced for a study of blood T cell repertoires in COVID-19. Study in general: T cells, B-cell-depleted T cells, or PBMCs provided the cDNA or gDNA that served as material.

Study processing details: Reference gene primer amplification yielded estimated nucleated cell counts. Assay: immunoSEQ multiplex PCR; the TCRdb copy retains only in-frame clones and omits some. The V and J calls and clone size come from that table; D and trimming were worked out from the DNA. The table includes about 15,000 clones, roughly 87% detected once. Germline V gene sequence: CDR1 MDHEN, CDR2 SYDVKM. Trimming removed 2 bases from V and 1 base from J, with 11 bases in between. This CDR3 has 15 amino acids. This clonotype originated in a woman in her seventies with active COVID-19. Sequencing was performed on peripheral blood. The gene calls are TRBV28 and TRBJ1-2; D call uncertain. The CDR3 loop is CASSLPEARNYGYTF. CDR3 in DNA: TGTGCCAGCAGTTTACCAGAGGCCCGTAACTATGGCTACACCTTC.